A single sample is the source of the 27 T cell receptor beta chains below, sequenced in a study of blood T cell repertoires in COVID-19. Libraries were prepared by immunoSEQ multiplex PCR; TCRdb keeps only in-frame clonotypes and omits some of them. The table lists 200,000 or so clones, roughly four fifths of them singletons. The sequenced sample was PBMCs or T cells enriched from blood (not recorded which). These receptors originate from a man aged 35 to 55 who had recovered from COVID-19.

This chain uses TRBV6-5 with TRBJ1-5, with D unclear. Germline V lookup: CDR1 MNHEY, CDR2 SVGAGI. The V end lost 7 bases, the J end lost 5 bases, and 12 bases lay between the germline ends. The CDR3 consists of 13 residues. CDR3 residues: CASTEQSDQPQHF. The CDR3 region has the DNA TGTGCCAGCACCGAACAGTCAGATCAGCCCCAGCATTTT.

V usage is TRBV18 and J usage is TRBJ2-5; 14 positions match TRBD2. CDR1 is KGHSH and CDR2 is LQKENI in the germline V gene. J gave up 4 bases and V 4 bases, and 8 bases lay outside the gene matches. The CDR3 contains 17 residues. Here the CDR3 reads CASSHTGLAGVSETQYF. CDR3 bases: TGTGCCAGCTCACACACGGGACTAGCGGGGGTTTCAGAGACCCAGTACTTC.

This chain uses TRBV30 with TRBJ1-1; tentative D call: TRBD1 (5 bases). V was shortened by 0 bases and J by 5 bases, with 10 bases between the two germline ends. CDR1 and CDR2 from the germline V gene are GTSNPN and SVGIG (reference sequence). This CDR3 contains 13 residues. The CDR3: CAWSVLGTTEAFF. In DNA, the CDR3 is TGTGCCTGGAGTGTACTGGGGACTACTGAAGCTTTCTTT. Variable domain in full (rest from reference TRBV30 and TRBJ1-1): SQTIHQWPATLVQPVGSPLSLECTVEGTSNPNLYWYRQAAGRGLQLLFYSVGIGQISSEVPQNLSASRPQDRQFILSSKKLLLSDSGFYLCAWSVLGTTEAFFGQGTRLTVV.

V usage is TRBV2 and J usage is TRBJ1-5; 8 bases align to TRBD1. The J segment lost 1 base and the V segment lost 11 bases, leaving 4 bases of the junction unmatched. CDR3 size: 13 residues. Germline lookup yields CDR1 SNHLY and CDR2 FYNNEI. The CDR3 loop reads CACRDRSNQPQHF. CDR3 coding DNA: TGTGCCTGCCGGGACAGGAGCAATCAGCCCCAGCATTTT.

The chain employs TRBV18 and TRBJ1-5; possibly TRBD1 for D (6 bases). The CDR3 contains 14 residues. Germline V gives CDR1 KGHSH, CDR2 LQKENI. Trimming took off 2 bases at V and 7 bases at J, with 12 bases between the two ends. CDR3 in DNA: TGTGCCAGCTCACCAGGACAGAGCGGACAGCCCCAGCATTTT. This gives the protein CASSPGQSGQPQHF.

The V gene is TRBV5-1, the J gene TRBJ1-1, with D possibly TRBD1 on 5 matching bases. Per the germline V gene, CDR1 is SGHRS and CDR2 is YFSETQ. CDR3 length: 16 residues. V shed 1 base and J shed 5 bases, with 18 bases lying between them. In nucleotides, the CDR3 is TGCGCCAGCAGCTTGAACTTTCAGGGTGTGGGGACTGAAGCTTTCTTT. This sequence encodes CASSLNFQGVGTEAFF.

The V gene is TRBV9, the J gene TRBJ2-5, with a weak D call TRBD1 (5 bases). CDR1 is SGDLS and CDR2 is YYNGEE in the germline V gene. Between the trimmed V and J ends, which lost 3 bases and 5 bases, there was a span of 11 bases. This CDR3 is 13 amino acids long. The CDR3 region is CASSATPGETQYF. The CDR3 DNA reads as TGTGCCAGCAGCGCGACACCAGGGGAGACCCAGTACTTC.

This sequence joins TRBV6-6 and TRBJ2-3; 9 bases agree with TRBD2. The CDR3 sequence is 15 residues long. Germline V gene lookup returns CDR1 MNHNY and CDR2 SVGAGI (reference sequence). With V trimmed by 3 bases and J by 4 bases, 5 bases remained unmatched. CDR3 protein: CASSYGRGGPDTQYF. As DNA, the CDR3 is TGTGCCAGCAGTTATGGGCGGGGGGGCCCAGATACGCAGTATTTT.

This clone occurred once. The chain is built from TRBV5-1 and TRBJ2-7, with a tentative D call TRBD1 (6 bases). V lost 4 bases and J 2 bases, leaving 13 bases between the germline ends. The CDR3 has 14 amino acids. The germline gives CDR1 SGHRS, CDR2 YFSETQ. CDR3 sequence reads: CASSRRGHPYEQYF. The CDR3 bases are TGCGCCAGCAGCCGCAGGGGCCACCCCTACGAGCAGTACTTC.

The CDR3 DNA reads TGTGCCAGCAGCTTGGCCAGAGTTGGGGGCATGAACACTGAAGCTTTCTTT. This translates into CASSLARVGGMNTEAFF. The rearrangement joins TRBV5-8 to TRBJ1-1, with D maybe TRBD1 (6 bases). Germline V CDR1 and CDR2: SGHTS, YDEGEE. V gave up 0 bases and J gave up 0 bases, with 15 bases separating them. This CDR3 has 17 amino acids.

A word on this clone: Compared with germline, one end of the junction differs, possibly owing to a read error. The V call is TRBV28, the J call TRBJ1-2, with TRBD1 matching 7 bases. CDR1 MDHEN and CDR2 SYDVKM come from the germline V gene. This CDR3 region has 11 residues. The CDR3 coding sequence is TGTGCCAGCAGTTTATCGGGACAGCCAAACTTC. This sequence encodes CASSLSGQPNF.

In DNA form, the CDR3 reads TGTGCCAGCAGCCAGCACGACAGGGTCCCTAACTATGGCTACACCTTC. Its translation: CASSQHDRVPNYGYTF. The chain has TRBV14 and TRBJ1-2, with 7 bases matching TRBD1. J was trimmed by 0 bases and V by 3 bases; bases with no gene match: 7. Germline CDR1 is SGHDN and CDR2 is FVKESK. This CDR3 region has 16 residues.

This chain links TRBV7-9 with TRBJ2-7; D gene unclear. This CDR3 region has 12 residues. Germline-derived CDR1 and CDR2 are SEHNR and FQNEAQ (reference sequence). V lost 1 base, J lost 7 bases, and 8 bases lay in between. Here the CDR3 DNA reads TGTGCCAGCAGCTTAGAGAGCCGGGAGCAGTACTTC. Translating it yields CASSLESREQYF.

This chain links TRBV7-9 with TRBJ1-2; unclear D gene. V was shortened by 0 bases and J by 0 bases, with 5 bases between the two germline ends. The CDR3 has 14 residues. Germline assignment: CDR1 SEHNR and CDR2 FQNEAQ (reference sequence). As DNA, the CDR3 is TGTGCCAGCAGCTTAGCCGGGGCTAACTATGGCTACACCTTC. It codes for CASSLAGANYGYTF.

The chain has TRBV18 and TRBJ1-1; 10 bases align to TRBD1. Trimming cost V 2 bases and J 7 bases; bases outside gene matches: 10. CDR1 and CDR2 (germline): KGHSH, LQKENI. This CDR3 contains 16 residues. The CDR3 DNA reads TGTGCCAGCTCACCATCCGGACAGGGGGTAAACGGTGAAGCTTTCTTT. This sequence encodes CASSPSGQGVNGEAFF.

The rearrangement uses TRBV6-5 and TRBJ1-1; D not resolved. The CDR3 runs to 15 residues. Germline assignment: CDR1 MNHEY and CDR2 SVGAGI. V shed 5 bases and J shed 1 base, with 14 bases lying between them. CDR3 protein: CASSPTGRTNTEAFF. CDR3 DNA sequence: TGTGCCAGCAGTCCGACCGGGAGAACGAACACTGAAGCTTTCTTT.

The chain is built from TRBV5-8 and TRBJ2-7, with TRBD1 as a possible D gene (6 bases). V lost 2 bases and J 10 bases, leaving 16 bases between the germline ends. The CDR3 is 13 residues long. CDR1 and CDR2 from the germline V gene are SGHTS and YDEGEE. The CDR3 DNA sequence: TGTGCCAGCAGCTTCTTGGGTGGCAGGGGACAGTACTTC. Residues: CASSFLGGRGQYF.

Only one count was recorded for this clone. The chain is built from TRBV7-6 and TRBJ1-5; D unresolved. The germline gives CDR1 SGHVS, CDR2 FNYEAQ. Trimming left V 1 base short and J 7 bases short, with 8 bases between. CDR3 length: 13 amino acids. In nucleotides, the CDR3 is TGTGCCAGCAGCTTAGATCGAGGCCAGCCCCAGCATTTT. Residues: CASSLDRGQPQHF.

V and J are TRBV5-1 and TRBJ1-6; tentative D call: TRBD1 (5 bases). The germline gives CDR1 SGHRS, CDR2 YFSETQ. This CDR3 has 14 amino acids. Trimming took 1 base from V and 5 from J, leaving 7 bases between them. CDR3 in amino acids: CASSLRQNNSPLHF. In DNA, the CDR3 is TGCGCCAGCAGCTTGAGACAGAATAATTCACCCCTCCACTTT.

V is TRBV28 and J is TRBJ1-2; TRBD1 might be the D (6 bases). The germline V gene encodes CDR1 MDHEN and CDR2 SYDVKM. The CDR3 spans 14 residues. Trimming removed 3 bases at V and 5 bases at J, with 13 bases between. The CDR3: CASSFRGGFYGYTF. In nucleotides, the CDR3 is TGTGCCAGCAGTTTTAGGGGGGGTTTTTATGGCTACACCTTC.

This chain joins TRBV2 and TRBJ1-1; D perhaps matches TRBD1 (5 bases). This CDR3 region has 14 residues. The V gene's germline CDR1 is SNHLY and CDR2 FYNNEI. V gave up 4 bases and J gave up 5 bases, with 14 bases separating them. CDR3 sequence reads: CASSVLGVQTEAFF. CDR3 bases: TGTGCCAGCAGTGTCTTAGGGGTCCAGACTGAAGCTTTCTTT.

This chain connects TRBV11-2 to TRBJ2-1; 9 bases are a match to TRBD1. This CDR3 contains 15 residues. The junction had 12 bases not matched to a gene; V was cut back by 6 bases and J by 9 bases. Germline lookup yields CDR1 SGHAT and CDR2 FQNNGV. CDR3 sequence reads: CASSPARDRVGEQFF. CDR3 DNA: TGTGCCAGCAGTCCCGCACGGGACAGGGTAGGTGAGCAGTTCTTC.

CDR3 nucleotides: TGTGCCAGCAGCTTGTTCAGTAGCGGGGAAGTCAATGAGCAGTTCTTC. It specifies CASSLFSSGEVNEQFF. This chain connects TRBV11-2 to TRBJ2-1; 8 nucleotides match TRBD2. The CDR3 has 16 residues. With 3 bases clipped from V and 6 bases from J, the junction kept 10 bases outside the gene matches. The germline CDR1 and CDR2 sequences are SGHAT and FQNNGV.

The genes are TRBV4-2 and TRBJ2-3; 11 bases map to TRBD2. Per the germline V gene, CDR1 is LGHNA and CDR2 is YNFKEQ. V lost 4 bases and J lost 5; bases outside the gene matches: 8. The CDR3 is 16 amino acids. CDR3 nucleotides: TGTGCCAGCAGCCGAGGCGTAGCGGGGGGGCAAGATACGCAGTATTTT. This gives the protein CASSRGVAGGQDTQYF.

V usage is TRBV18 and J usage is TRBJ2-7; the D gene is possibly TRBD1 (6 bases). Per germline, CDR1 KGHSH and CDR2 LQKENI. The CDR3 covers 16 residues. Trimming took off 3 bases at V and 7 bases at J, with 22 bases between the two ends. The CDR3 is CASSPSTGQTQGEQYF. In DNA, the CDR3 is TGTGCCAGCTCACCGTCTACTGGACAGACCCAAGGGGAGCAGTACTTC.

In DNA, the CDR3 is TGTGCCAGCAGTTACTCGATTGGAGGGAAACCGCCTGAAGCTTTCTTT. Amino acid sequence: CASSYSIGGKPPEAFF. The gene calls are TRBV6-6 and TRBJ1-1; no clear D gene. The CDR3 length is 16 residues. Per the germline V gene, CDR1 is MNHNY and CDR2 is SVGAGI (reference sequence). Trimming left V 0 bases short and J 6 bases short, with 17 bases between.

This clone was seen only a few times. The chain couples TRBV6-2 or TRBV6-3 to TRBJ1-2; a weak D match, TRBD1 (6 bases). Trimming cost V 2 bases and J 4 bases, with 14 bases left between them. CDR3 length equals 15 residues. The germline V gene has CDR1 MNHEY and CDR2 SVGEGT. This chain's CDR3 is CASSYASGDIYGYTF. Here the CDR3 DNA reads TGTGCCAGCAGTTACGCCTCAGGGGACATCTATGGCTACACCTTC.